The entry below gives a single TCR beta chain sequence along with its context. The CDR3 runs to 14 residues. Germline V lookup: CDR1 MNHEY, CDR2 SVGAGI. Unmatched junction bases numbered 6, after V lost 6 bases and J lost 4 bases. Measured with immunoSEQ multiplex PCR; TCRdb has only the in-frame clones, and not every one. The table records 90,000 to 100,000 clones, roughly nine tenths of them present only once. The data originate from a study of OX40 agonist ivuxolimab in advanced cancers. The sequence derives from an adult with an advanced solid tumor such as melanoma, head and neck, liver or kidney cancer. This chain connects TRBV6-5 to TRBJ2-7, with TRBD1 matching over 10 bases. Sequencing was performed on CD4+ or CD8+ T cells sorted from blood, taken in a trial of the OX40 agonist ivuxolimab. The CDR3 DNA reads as TGTGCCAGCAGGAGGACAGGGGGTCTTTACGAGCAGTACTTC. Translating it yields CASRRTGGLYEQYF.